This passage covers 7 T cell receptor beta chains from one sample sequenced in a study of cytomegalovirus exposure and HLA in healthy donors. A multiplex PCR was run with 60 Vbeta primers and 13 Jbeta primers. Generated by immunoSEQ multiplex PCR, the TCRdb table keeps only in-frame clones and is missing some. The sample records 150,000 to 200,000 clones, roughly 80% being singletons. Specimen: PBMCs. The origin of the receptors is a boy aged 10-17 years in good health and CMV-seronegative.

This clone was seen a few times. The chain uses TRBV29-1 and TRBJ2-5, with D tentatively TRBD2 (6 bases). The ends were cut back, 2 bases at V and 4 bases at J, with 17 bases in the middle. The length of the CDR3 is 15 residues. In germline, CDR1 is SQVTM, CDR2 ANQGSEA. Here the CDR3 reads CSVEPRGGMGETQYF. CDR3 DNA: TGCAGCGTTGAACCCCGAGGAGGGATGGGAGAGACCCAGTACTTC.

The chain employs TRBV10-1 and TRBJ1-2; no firm D call. The CDR3 contains 15 residues. Germline V gene sequence: CDR1 WNHNN, CDR2 SYGVQD (reference sequence). Deletions cut 0 bases from V and 13 bases from J, with 21 bases between. The CDR3 DNA is TGCGCCAGCAGTGAGTCCGTATCCCTCGGGTCAGAAGTCACCTTC. Encoded protein: CASSESVSLGSEVTF.

The chain is built from TRBV5-4 and TRBJ2-1; 8 bases align to TRBD2. The germline CDR1 and CDR2 sequences are SGHNT and YYREEE (reference sequence). V trimming: 2 bases; J trimming: 10 bases; junction bases outside the gene matches: 11. The CDR3 has 15 residues. The CDR3 DNA sequence: TGTGCCAGCAGCTTAAACCGGGGGGGGCCTTGGGAGCAGTTCTTC. This sequence encodes CASSLNRGGPWEQFF.

The chain is built from TRBV9 and TRBJ2-2; no clear D gene. Germline V gene sequence: CDR1 SGDLS, CDR2 YYNGEE. Trimming shortened V by 0 bases and J by 1 base, and 4 bases separated the two germline ends. The length of the CDR3 is 14 residues. The CDR3 loop is CASSVDRNTGELFF. The CDR3 nucleotides are TGTGCCAGCAGCGTAGACAGGAACACCGGGGAGCTGTTTTTT.

The chain is built from TRBV13 and TRBJ2-7, with 7 positions matching TRBD2. The germline V gene encodes CDR1 PRHDT and CDR2 FYEKMQ (reference sequence). With V trimmed by 5 bases and J by 3 bases, 10 bases remained unmatched. The CDR3 sequence is 15 residues long. CDR3: CASSPKARGGYEQYF. The CDR3 DNA reads TGTGCCAGCAGCCCTAAAGCGCGCGGGGGCTACGAGCAGTACTTC.

The chain recombines TRBV11-2 with TRBJ2-7, with D tentatively TRBD1 (6 bases). The CDR3 runs 12 residues. V was trimmed by 8 bases and J by 3 bases, leaving 11 bases between them. Looked up from germline, CDR1 is SGHAT and CDR2 is FQNNGV. In DNA, the CDR3 is TGTGCCAGCGGGACACAGTACTACGAGCAGTACTTC. Translating gives CASGTQYYEQYF.

The chain couples TRBV11-2 to TRBJ2-1; 9 positions agree with TRBD2. J was trimmed by 0 bases and V by 5 bases; bases with no gene match: 5. The CDR3 contains 16 residues. Germline V gene lookup returns CDR1 SGHAT and CDR2 FQNNGV. CDR3 coding DNA: TGTGCCAGCAGCGCCCGGACTAGCGCCTCCTACAATGAGCAGTTCTTC. Protein product: CASSARTSASYNEQFF.